One and the same sample provided the 17 T cell receptor beta chains below, sequenced in a study of metastatic and nonmetastatic thyroid tumors. No patient received treatment before thyroid surgery. TCRdb redid the clone calls on the PCR reads using MiXCR. The table lists about 92,000 clones, 15% of them singletons. The sequencing sample was made of blood. These receptors all come from a female donor with papillary thyroid cancer or a benign thyroid nodule (not recorded which). Some clones in this sample may be carry-over from other donors' samples.

This clone was recorded at least ten times. J is TRBJ2-1 and V is TRBV5-1, with 9 bases fitting TRBD2. V trimming: 4 bases; J trimming: 7 bases; junction bases outside the gene matches: 15. The CDR3 totals 17 residues. Germline CDR1 and CDR2: SGHRS and YFSETQ. The DNA for the CDR3 is TGCGCCAGCAGCCCGGGACTAGCTTGGGGGGTATCTAATGAGCAGTTCTTC. It specifies CASSPGLAWGVSNEQFF.

A word on this clone: A much larger clone sits a single nucleotide away, making a read error possible. V and J are TRBV19 and TRBJ1-1; no clear D gene. Germline V gene lookup returns CDR1 LNHDA and CDR2 SQIVND (reference sequence). The CDR3 loop spans 11 amino acids. Between the trimmed V and J ends, which lost 9 bases and 3 bases, there was a span of 8 bases. CDR3 DNA: TGTGCCAGGTTTCGGGACACTGAAGCTTTCTTT. Its translation: CARFRDTEAFF.

This clone was counted at least ten times. The chain uses TRBV6-6 and TRBJ1-1; no clear D gene. Germline-derived CDR1 and CDR2 are MNHNY and SVGAGI (reference sequence). The CDR3 is 15 amino acids. V lost 2 bases, J lost 2 bases, and 12 bases lay in between. CDR3: CASSYADLLNTEAFF. CDR3 coding DNA: TGTGCCAGCAGTTACGCGGACCTTTTAAACACTGAAGCTTTCTTT.

This clone was detected ten times or more. The chain links TRBV28 to TRBJ2-7; 7 bases are a match to TRBD1. V shed 6 bases, J shed 3 bases, and the junction held 11 bases outside the gene matches. CDR1 is MDHEN, CDR2 SYDVKM, per germline. The CDR3 is 15 residues long. The CDR3, as DNA: TGTGCCAGCAGACCGCACAGGGGTGAGATCTACGAGCAGTACTTC. It is translated as CASRPHRGEIYEQYF.

This clone was detected a few times. The sample has other DNA sequences that encode this CDR3 too. The chain joins TRBV6-1 to TRBJ2-7, with TRBD2 as a possible D gene (7 bases). This CDR3 has 16 residues. CDR1 and CDR2 (germline): MNHNS, SASEGT. The V end lost 6 bases, the J end lost 4 bases, and 22 bases lay between the germline ends. The CDR3 coding sequence is TGTGCCAGCAGGGGATCTAGTGGGGGGGCTCTGTACGAGCAGTACTTC. It specifies CASRGSSGGALYEQYF.

With regard to this clone: Other DNA variants within this sample encode the same CDR3. The chain couples TRBV11-2 to TRBJ2-7, with 10 bases aligning to TRBD2. The germline CDR1 and CDR2 sequences are SGHAT and FQNNGV. The J segment lost 7 bases and the V segment lost 3 bases, leaving 12 bases of the junction unmatched. The CDR3 spans 16 residues. The chain's CDR3 is CASSFISAGGVGEQYF. DNA for the CDR3: TGTGCCAGCAGCTTTATATCAGCGGGGGGGGTAGGTGAGCAGTACTTC.

Note on this clone: The junction shows a germline mismatch at one end, possibly a read error. V is TRBV28 and J is TRBJ2-2; a possible D gene is TRBD2 (6 bases). The V gene's germline CDR1 is MDHEN and CDR2 SYDVKM. This CDR3 spans 16 amino acids. The CDR3 region has the DNA TGTGCCAGGTTAAGAGGGACTTATGAGCGGCCCGGTGAGCTGTTTTTT. It is translated as CARLRGTYERPGELFF.

The genes are TRBV5-4 and TRBJ1-1; 9 bases agree with TRBD1. The CDR3 consists of 15 residues. CDR1 and CDR2 from the germline V gene are SGHNT and YYREEE (reference sequence). With V trimmed by 0 bases and J by 7 bases, 7 bases remained unmatched. The CDR3 region is CASSLDGTGNSEAFF. In nucleotides, the CDR3 is TGTGCCAGCAGCTTGGATGGGACAGGGAATAGTGAAGCTTTCTTT.

Concerning this clone itself: A much larger clone differs from this one at a single base, so this may be a read error. This chain connects TRBV5-1 to TRBJ2-7; no reliable D call. The germline gives CDR1 SGHRS, CDR2 YFSETQ. This CDR3 contains 9 residues. The chain's CDR3 is CGMYSEQYF. Here the CDR3 DNA reads TGCGGGATGTACAGCGAGCAGTACTTC.

Details on this clone: The junction shows a germline mismatch at one end, possibly a read error. The chain joins TRBV25-1 to TRBJ1-3; D is possibly TRBD1 (5 bases). The germline CDR1 and CDR2 sequences are MGHDK and SYGVNS. The CDR3 has 14 residues. Written as DNA, the CDR3 is TGTTCCAGCAGTGAATCCGGGGGGGGAAACACCATATATTTT. Protein sequence: CSSSESGGGNTIYF.

The sample holds a few counts of this clone. A much larger clone differs from this one at a single base, so this may be a read error. No conserved phenylalanine or tryptophan ends this CDR3, so it is likely a read error. This chain joins TRBV6-2 or TRBV6-3 and TRBJ2-4, with TRBD2 as a possible D gene (6 bases). The CDR3 is 15 amino acids. Per germline, CDR1 MNHEY and CDR2 SVGEGT. V gave up 6 bases and J gave up 0 bases, with 12 bases separating them. The CDR3 sequence is CASSYGGLAKNIQYL. The CDR3 DNA follows: TGTGCCAGCAGCTATGGGGGGTTAGCCAAAAACATTCAGTACCTC.

This clone was observed at least ten times. The V and J genes are TRBV3-1 and TRBJ2-7; TRBD2 is a possible D gene (6 bases). Germline V gives CDR1 LGHDT, CDR2 YNNKEL (reference sequence). The CDR3 length is 17 residues. V was clipped by 1 base and J by 1 base, with 17 bases between them. For the CDR3, the DNA is TGTGCCAGCAGCCAAGTCGTTTCCGGGACTTATTCCTACGAGCAGTACTTC. Translated: CASSQVVSGTYSYEQYF.

This clone was seen ten or more times. V is TRBV2 and J is TRBJ1-4; D is possibly TRBD1 (5 bases). The V and J ends lost 5 bases and 6 bases respectively, with 16 bases between them. This CDR3 has 15 residues. Germline V CDR1 and CDR2: SNHLY, FYNNEI. CDR3 loop: CASSYPGRQHEKLFF. CDR3 sequence (DNA): TGTGCCAGCAGTTATCCGGGACGGCAACATGAAAAACTGTTTTTT.

This clone was observed at least ten times. This chain connects TRBV29-1 to TRBJ2-1, with 9 bases lining up with TRBD1. The CDR3 is 14 residues long. V dropped 4 bases and J dropped 6; count of bases not matched to a gene: 7. The germline gives CDR1 SQVTM, CDR2 ANQGSEA. The CDR3 spells CSVAGTGRGNEQFF. CDR3 DNA sequence: TGCAGCGTTGCCGGGACAGGGAGGGGCAATGAGCAGTTCTTC.

This clone was observed at least ten times. The chain recombines TRBV12-3 or TRBV12-4 with TRBJ2-7; TRBD2 matches 9 bases. This CDR3 has 14 residues. The V segment lost 7 bases and the J segment 2 bases; nucleotides outside the gene matches: 6. CDR3 residues: CASKRAGGTYEQYF. The CDR3 DNA follows: TGTGCCAGCAAACGAGCGGGGGGAACCTACGAGCAGTACTTC.

This clone was counted at least ten times. The same CDR3 is also encoded by other DNA sequences in this sample. In DNA, the CDR3 is TGCGCCAGCAGCTTGGAGAGGGTGTCTGAAGCTTTCTTT. This gives the protein CASSLERVSEAFF. The genes are TRBV5-1 and TRBJ1-1; D remains unclear. CDR3 length equals 13 residues. V gave up 0 bases and J gave up 6 bases, with 9 bases separating them. Germline V gene sequence: CDR1 SGHRS, CDR2 YFSETQ.

This clone was observed many times. Distinct nucleotide sequences in the sample also encode this CDR3. The chain carries TRBV6-1 and TRBJ1-5; D perhaps matches TRBD1 (5 bases). This CDR3 region has 16 residues. V was pared by 2 bases and J by 2 bases, with 13 bases between. The V gene's germline CDR1 is MNHNS and CDR2 SASEGT. CDR3 sequence: CASSESGGGGNQPQHF. CDR3 bases: TGTGCCAGCAGTGAAAGCGGGGGAGGGGGCAATCAGCCCCAGCATTTT.